Presented here are 11 T cell receptor beta chains from one specimen sequenced in a study of neurological immune-mediated disorders. Using its own MiXCR run on the 5' RACE reads, TCRdb lists one record per CDR3 protein. The data show tens of thousands of distinct CDR3 sequences, almost 4% seen once. The sample consisted of PBMCs. Receptors originate from a man between 25 and 39 years old with multiple sclerosis.

This clonotype was counted ten times or more. The CDR3 DNA reads TGCGCCAGCAGCTTGGCAGGTCAGGATTCACCCCTCCACTTT. Translated: CASSLAGQDSPLHF. The J gene is TRBJ1-6, the V gene TRBV5-1, with D uncertain. Trimming left V 0 bases short and J 8 bases short, with 9 bases between. The CDR3 runs 14 residues. Germline V lookup: CDR1 SGHRS, CDR2 YFSETQ.

This clonotype occurred many times. V gene TRBV10-3 combines with J gene TRBJ1-4; a weak D match, TRBD1 (6 bases). V was pared by 0 bases and J by 3 bases, with 8 bases between. This CDR3 comprises 15 residues. Germline-derived CDR1 and CDR2 are ENHRY and SYGVKD. The CDR3 DNA reads as TGTGCCATCAGTGAGTCGGGGGCGTCTAATGAAAAACTGTTTTTT. Its protein is CAISESGASNEKLFF.

This clonotype was detected many times. The CDR3 DNA reads as TGTGCCAGCAGCTTATTTTGGGGGGAAGAGACCCAGTACTTC. Translation: CASSLFWGEETQYF. This chain links TRBV7-2 with TRBJ2-5, with D tentatively TRBD2 (6 bases). Germline-derived CDR1 and CDR2 are SGHTA and FQGNSA. The CDR3 length is 14 residues. V dropped 2 bases and J dropped 3 bases, with 10 bases sitting between them. The variable domain in full, completed from reference TRBV7-2 and TRBJ2-5, reads GAGVSQSPSNKVTEKGKDVELRCDPISGHTALYWYRQSLGQGLEFLIYFQGNSAPDKSGLPSDRFSAERTGGSVSTLTIQRTQQEDSAVYLCASSLFWGEETQYFGPGTRLLVL.

Many counts were recorded for this clonotype. The rearrangement links TRBV7-6 to TRBJ2-5; D unresolved. CDR1 SGHVS and CDR2 FNYEAQ come from the germline V gene. The CDR3 has 16 residues. V was cut by 5 bases and J by 2 bases, with 18 bases left in between. The CDR3 sequence is CASSPNSGQLQETQYF. DNA of the CDR3: TGTGCCAGCAGCCCAAATTCCGGCCAGCTACAAGAGACCCAGTACTTC. The variable domain in full, with the rest retrieved from reference TRBV7-6 and TRBJ2-5, is GAGVSQSPRYKVTKRGQDVALRCDPISGHVSLYWYRQALGQGPEFLTYFNYEAQQDKSGLPNDRFSAERPEGSISTLTIQRTEQRDSAMYRCASSPNSGQLQETQYFGPGTRLLVL.

This clonotype qualifies as medium-sized. The chain employs TRBV20-1 and TRBJ1-2; D is unclear. Looked up from germline, CDR1 is DFQATT and CDR2 is SNEGSKA (reference sequence). V lost 0 bases and J lost 3, with 5 bases in between. This CDR3 is 12 amino acids long. The CDR3 sequence is CSARDGDYGYTF. CDR3 DNA: TGCAGTGCTAGAGATGGGGACTATGGCTACACCTTC.

This clonotype has at least ten counts. The chain has TRBV9 and TRBJ2-1; tentatively, D is TRBD2 (7 bases). Germline V gene lookup returns CDR1 SGDLS and CDR2 YYNGEE. This CDR3 comprises 17 residues. Trimming shortened V by 2 bases and J by 7 bases, and 22 bases separated the two germline ends. CDR3 sequence reads: CASSVTSVRGAGNEQFF. Written as DNA, the CDR3 is TGTGCCAGCAGCGTCACTAGCGTACGGGGGGCGGGGAATGAGCAGTTCTTC.

This clonotype occurred many times. This chain uses TRBV10-3 with TRBJ2-1; TRBD2 agrees at 10 bases. The CDR3 has 18 amino acids. Looked up from germline, CDR1 is ENHRY and CDR2 is SYGVKD. Trimming at V came to 4 bases and at J to 0 bases, leaving 9 bases not matched to a gene. The CDR3 coding sequence is TGTGCCATCAGTGTCCGGGAACTAGCGGGGACCTCCTACAATGAGCAGTTCTTC. Its protein product is CAISVRELAGTSYNEQFF.

The chain carries TRBV20-1 and TRBJ2-3; D gene uncertain. Trimming shortened V by 6 bases and J by 8 bases, and 6 bases separated the two germline ends. Germline CDR1 is DFQATT and CDR2 is SNEGSKA (reference sequence). This CDR3 has 9 amino acids. CDR3 sequence: CSADPTQYF. In DNA form, the CDR3 reads TGCAGTGCCGACCCTACGCAGTATTTT.

The table lists this clonotype with many counts. The chain recombines TRBV6-6 with TRBJ1-5; 9 nucleotides line up with TRBD1. In germline, CDR1 is MNHNY, CDR2 SVGAGI (reference sequence). V gave up 1 base and J gave up 1 base; unmatched junction bases: 5. The CDR3 is made up of 17 amino acids. As DNA, the CDR3 is TGTGCCAGCAGTTACTTGAGGACAGGGGTGAGCAATCAGCCCCAGCATTTT. The encoded protein is CASSYLRTGVSNQPQHF.

This clonotype was detected a few times. V is TRBV20-1 and J is TRBJ1-2; D is ambiguous. There are 14 residues in the CDR3. V lost 3 bases to trimming and J lost 8 bases, with 19 bases between them. The V gene's germline CDR1 is DFQATT and CDR2 SNEGSKA (reference sequence). CDR3 coding DNA: TGCAGTGCTAGGCCGGCGGAAGGTGGAATGGGCTACACCTTC. Amino acids: CSARPAEGGMGYTF.

This clonotype was counted at least ten times. The V call is TRBV21-1, the J call TRBJ2-7. TRBV21-1 is reported as a pseudogene. This CDR3 contains 12 residues. The CDR3 DNA reads as TGTGCCAGCAGCAAAGGCCTCTACGAGCAGTACTTC. Amino acid sequence: CASSKGLYEQYF.